This T cell receptor beta chain was sequenced during a study of blood T cell repertoires in COVID-19. Sequenced by immunoSEQ multiplex PCR; TCRdb stores in-frame clones only, minus some. Of about 260,000 clones listed, roughly 83% are singletons. The CDR3 has 16 amino acids. CDR1 is MGHDK, CDR2 SYGVNS, per germline. V gave up 3 bases and J gave up 2 bases, with 14 bases separating them. The sequence was obtained from a woman in her forties or fifties who had recovered from COVID-19. Sample: PBMCs or T cells enriched from blood (not recorded which). This chain uses TRBV25-1 with TRBJ2-1; D might be TRBD2 (5 bases). DNA for the CDR3: TGTGCCAGCAGTGATATGAGCGGAAGCCCCTACAATGAGCAGTTCTTC. Protein product: CASSDMSGSPYNEQFF. The variable domain in full, completed from reference TRBV25-1 and TRBJ2-1, reads EADIYQTPRYLVIGTGKKITLECSQTMGHDKMYWYQQDPGMELHLIHYSYGVNSTEKGDLSSESTVSRIRTEHFPLTLESARPSHTSQYLCASSDMSGSPYNEQFFGPGTRLTVL.